The 8 T cell receptor beta chains below were found in one sample sequenced in a study of cytomegalovirus exposure and HLA in healthy donors. In the PCR, 60 Vbeta and 13 Jbeta primers were used. Profiling relied on immunoSEQ multiplex PCR, and the TCRdb table lists in-frame clones only, not all of them. Its listing shows around 100,000 clones. Input material: PBMCs. All receptors derive from a woman aged 25 to 39 in good health and CMV-seronegative.

The V gene is TRBV30, the J gene TRBJ1-2; no firm D call. Germline V lookup: CDR1 GTSNPN, CDR2 SVGIG (reference sequence). The V end lost 0 bases, the J end lost 8 bases, and 13 bases lay between the germline ends. This CDR3 is built from 13 residues. The CDR3 is CAWSVRAATGYTF. The CDR3 DNA reads TGTGCCTGGAGTGTGCGGGCGGCTACGGGCTACACCTTC.

The chain employs TRBV7-9 and TRBJ2-3; tentatively, D is TRBD2 (6 bases). The CDR3 covers 14 residues. Trimming left V 6 bases short and J 0 bases short, with 10 bases between. CDR1 is SEHNR and CDR2 is FQNEAQ in the germline V gene (reference sequence). CDR3 DNA: TGTGCCAGCAGGTCCCTAGCGAGCACAGATACGCAGTATTTT. It encodes CASRSLASTDTQYF. Looking up the rest from reference TRBV7-9 and TRBJ2-3 gives the full variable domain: DTGVSQNPRHKITKRGQNVTFRCDPISEHNRLYWYRQTLGQGPEFLTYFQNEAQLEKSRLLSDRFSAERPKGSFSTLEIQRTEQGDSAMYLCASRSLASTDTQYFGPGTRLTVL.

The V gene is TRBV28, the J gene TRBJ1-1; D ambiguous. The CDR3 totals 11 residues. Trimming removed 6 bases at V and 12 bases at J, with 14 bases between. Per germline, CDR1 MDHEN and CDR2 SYDVKM. CDR3 in amino acids: CASSQNTQSFF. CDR3 sequence (DNA): TGTGCCAGCAGCCAGAACACCCAGTCTTTCTTT.

V and J are TRBV9 and TRBJ2-7; D is perhaps TRBD2 (5 bases). Germline V gene data show CDR1 as SGDLS and CDR2 as YYNGEE. The CDR3 consists of 15 residues. V lost 4 bases and J lost 0, with 14 bases in between. In DNA form, the CDR3 reads TGTGCCAGCAGCCCCGCCGGACTTAGCTCCTACGAGCAGTACTTC. This translates into CASSPAGLSSYEQYF. Combining the CDR3 with reference TRBV9 and TRBJ2-7 gives the whole variable domain DSGVTQTPKHLITATGQRVTLRCSPRSGDLSVYWYQQSLDQGLQFLIQYYNGEERAKGNILERFSAQQFPDLHSELNLSSLELGDSALYFCASSPAGLSSYEQYFGPGTRLTVT.

The chain recombines TRBV18 with TRBJ1-2, with a possible D match to TRBD1 (5 bases). Germline V gene sequence: CDR1 KGHSH, CDR2 LQKENI. This CDR3 region has 13 residues. Trimming cost V 6 bases and J 6 bases, with 14 bases left between them. CDR3 sequence: CASSLTAGDGYTF. In nucleotides, the CDR3 is TGTGCCAGCTCCTTGACTGCGGGGGATGGCTACACCTTC.

V usage is TRBV4-1 and J usage is TRBJ2-5, with 7 bases lining up with TRBD2. CDR3 size: 16 residues. V shed 3 bases, J shed 11 bases, and the junction held 18 bases outside the gene matches. Germline lookup yields CDR1 MGHRA and CDR2 YSYEKL. CDR3 DNA sequence: TGCGCCAGCAGCCATCTCGGAGGCTCGACCGCGGGGGAGCAGTACTTC. This codes for CASSHLGGSTAGEQYF.

The J gene is TRBJ2-7, the V gene TRBV19; no definite D call. This CDR3 is built from 14 residues. Looked up from germline, CDR1 is LNHDA and CDR2 is SQIVND (reference sequence). The germline V and J ends were trimmed by 5 bases and 2 bases, with 13 bases remaining between them. The CDR3 region is CASSPATETYEQYF. The DNA of the CDR3 is TGTGCCAGTAGTCCCGCGACGGAGACCTACGAGCAGTACTTC.

J is TRBJ2-1 and V is TRBV10-2; TRBD2 matches 11 bases. Germline V gene data show CDR1 as WSHSY and CDR2 as SAAADI. The junction had 2 bases not matched to a gene; V was cut back by 5 bases and J by 2 bases. The CDR3 sequence is 15 residues long. This chain's CDR3 is CASSSSGGTYNEQFF. The CDR3, as DNA: TGCGCCAGCAGTTCTAGCGGGGGGACCTACAATGAGCAGTTCTTC.